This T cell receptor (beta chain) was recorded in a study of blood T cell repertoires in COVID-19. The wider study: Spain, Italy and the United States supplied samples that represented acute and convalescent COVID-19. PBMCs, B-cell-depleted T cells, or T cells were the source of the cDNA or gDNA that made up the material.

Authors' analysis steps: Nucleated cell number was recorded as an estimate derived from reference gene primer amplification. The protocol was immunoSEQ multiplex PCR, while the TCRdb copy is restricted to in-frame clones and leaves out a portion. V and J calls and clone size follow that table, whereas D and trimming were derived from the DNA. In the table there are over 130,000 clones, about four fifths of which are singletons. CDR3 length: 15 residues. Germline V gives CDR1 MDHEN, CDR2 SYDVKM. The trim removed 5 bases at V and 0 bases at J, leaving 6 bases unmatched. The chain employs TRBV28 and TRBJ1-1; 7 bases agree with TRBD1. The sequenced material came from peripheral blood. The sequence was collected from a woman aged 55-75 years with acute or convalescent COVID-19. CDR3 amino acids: CASSRGDRLNTEAFF. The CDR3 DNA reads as TGTGCCAGCAGTAGGGGGGACAGACTGAACACTGAAGCTTTCTTT.